These 29 T cell receptor beta chains share one sample of origin, sequenced in a study of cytotoxic CD8 clonotypes in ibrutinib-treated CLL (dated by TCRdb to the early 2020s). Library method: the immunoSEQ multiplex PCR assay. TCRdb carries this immuneACCESS record with in-frame sequences only. Its versions omit some clonotypes, under half of them owing to an unresolved V gene in the studies checked, with the rest unexplained. For this sample there are approximately 100,000 clones; roughly three quarters appear just once. 20% to 25% of the sample is taken by the ten largest. This sample's time point label indicates: around 2 years on ibrutinib. The sample here was PBMCs, taken after 24 months of ibrutinib treatment. The source of these receptors is a human donor with chronic lymphocytic leukemia.

The rearrangement joins TRBV18 to TRBJ1-1; a weak D match, TRBD1 (6 bases). The CDR3 sequence is 14 residues long. V lost 2 bases and J 6 bases, leaving 13 bases between the germline ends. CDR1 and CDR2 from the germline V gene are KGHSH and LQKENI. The CDR3 is CASSPTGFYAEAFF. The CDR3 DNA follows: TGTGCCAGCTCACCAACAGGGTTTTACGCTGAAGCTTTCTTT.

This chain uses TRBV7-8 with TRBJ2-7; perhaps TRBD2 as D (10 bases). CDR1 and CDR2 from the germline V gene are SGHVS and FQNEAQ. V shed 1 base and J shed 4 bases, with 26 bases lying between them. This CDR3 is 19 amino acids long. The CDR3 region is CASSLEGTGLAGGIYEQYF. CDR3 bases: TGTGCCAGCAGCTTAGAGGGGACAGGGTTAGCGGGGGGAATATACGAGCAGTACTTC.

This clone was seen a few times. V is TRBV29-1 and J is TRBJ2-1; tentative D call: TRBD1 (6 bases). The CDR3 loop spans 13 amino acids. With 5 bases removed from V and 0 bases from J, the gap between germline ends came to 8 bases. Germline loops: CDR1 SQVTM, CDR2 ANQGSEA. The CDR3: CSVQGSSYNEQFF. DNA of the CDR3: TGCAGCGTTCAGGGGAGCTCCTACAATGAGCAGTTCTTC.

Details on this clone: The sample has other DNA sequences that encode this CDR3 too. This chain links TRBV7-3 with TRBJ2-7; tentatively, D is TRBD2 (6 bases). Germline V gene sequence: CDR1 SGHTA, CDR2 FQGTGA. The CDR3 consists of 13 residues. Trimming removed 5 bases from V and 6 bases from J, with 14 bases in between. CDR3 bases: TGTGCCAGCAGCCCCCGCGGGGCCGGCGAGCAGTACTTC. It codes for CASSPRGAGEQYF.

The V call is TRBV29-1, the J call TRBJ1-3; D gene uncertain. Trimming left V 2 bases short and J 0 bases short, with 17 bases between. CDR3 size: 17 residues. Germline V lookup: CDR1 SQVTM, CDR2 ANQGSEA. CDR3 region: CSVERDPHRTSGNTIYF. DNA of the CDR3: TGCAGCGTTGAACGAGACCCTCACAGAACCTCTGGAAACACCATATATTTT.

This clone was counted once. The J gene is TRBJ2-1, the V gene TRBV5-8; D not certain. V lost 0 bases and J lost 9, with 16 bases in between. Germline CDR1 is SGHTS and CDR2 is YDEGEE. This CDR3 comprises 15 residues. CDR3 sequence: CASSLVGFHKGEQFF. The DNA for the CDR3 is TGTGCCAGCAGCTTGGTAGGCTTCCACAAGGGTGAGCAGTTCTTC.

The CDR3 DNA reads as TGCGCCAGCAGACCGGGGACAGCGAACACTGAAGCTTTCTTT. Translated, it gives CASRPGTANTEAFF. The chain couples TRBV5-1 to TRBJ1-1; 7 positions agree with TRBD1. This CDR3 spans 14 amino acids. V gave up 5 bases and J gave up 1 base; unmatched junction bases: 5. Germline V gene sequence: CDR1 SGHRS, CDR2 YFSETQ.

The chain is built from TRBV7-9 and TRBJ1-1; a weak D match, TRBD1 (6 bases). CDR3 length: 14 residues. The germline V gene encodes CDR1 SEHNR and CDR2 FQNEAQ (reference sequence). V lost 3 bases to trimming and J lost 2 bases, with 10 bases between them. This CDR3 reads CASSLSGANTEAFF. CDR3 DNA: TGTGCCAGCAGCTTGTCAGGGGCCAACACTGAAGCTTTCTTT.

The V call is TRBV5-1, the J call TRBJ2-7, with D possibly being TRBD2 (6 bases). V was pared by 0 bases and J by 0 bases, with 13 bases between. The germline gives CDR1 SGHRS, CDR2 YFSETQ. This CDR3 comprises 16 residues. CDR3 amino acids: CASSLGPDGSSYEQYF. CDR3 nucleotides: TGCGCCAGCAGCTTGGGACCGGACGGGAGCTCCTACGAGCAGTACTTC.

The chain employs TRBV9 and TRBJ1-2, with 8 bases aligning to TRBD1. V dropped 3 bases and J dropped 5; count of bases not matched to a gene: 12. Per germline, CDR1 SGDLS and CDR2 YYNGEE. The CDR3 is made up of 16 amino acids. Written as DNA, the CDR3 is TGTGCCAGCAGCGACATTACAGGGGGACTGTGGTATGGCTACACCTTC. This gives the protein CASSDITGGLWYGYTF. The variable domain in full, with the rest retrieved from reference TRBV9 and TRBJ1-2, is DSGVTQTPKHLITATGQRVTLRCSPRSGDLSVYWYQQSLDQGLQFLIQYYNGEERAKGNILERFSAQQFPDLHSELNLSSLELGDSALYFCASSDITGGLWYGYTFGSGTRLTVV.

CDR3 protein: CASSQDALGDTGELFF. The CDR3 DNA reads as TGTGCCAGCAGCCAAGATGCACTAGGAGACACCGGGGAGCTGTTTTTT. The genes are TRBV14 and TRBJ2-2; D perhaps matches TRBD2 (5 bases). CDR1 is SGHDN, CDR2 FVKESK, per germline. The V gene lost 0 bases and the J gene lost 3 bases, with 11 bases spanning the gap. This CDR3 region has 16 residues.

In its sample, this clone was seen a few times. The V and J genes are TRBV18 and TRBJ1-4; no clear D. Germline V gene data show CDR1 as KGHSH and CDR2 as LQKENI. Trimming shortened V by 2 bases and J by 8 bases, and 9 bases separated the two germline ends. The CDR3 loop spans 13 amino acids. This CDR3 is CASSPIEWEKLFF. The CDR3 coding sequence is TGTGCCAGCTCACCAATTGAATGGGAAAAACTGTTTTTT.

The gene calls are TRBV6-6 and TRBJ2-7, with a possible D match to TRBD2 (5 bases). V lost 2 bases and J 7 bases, leaving 9 bases between the germline ends. Germline V lookup: CDR1 MNHNY, CDR2 SVGAGI (reference sequence). The CDR3 is 12 amino acids. CDR3 sequence reads: CASSYPRGEQYF. As DNA, the CDR3 is TGTGCCAGCAGTTACCCCCGCGGGGAGCAGTACTTC.

The table lists this clone with a few counts. The genes are TRBV5-6 and TRBJ2-5; 10 bases fit TRBD2. The V gene end was trimmed by 4 bases and the J gene end by 3 bases; junction bases not matched to a gene: 9. The CDR3 extends over 16 amino acids. Germline lookup yields CDR1 SGHDT and CDR2 YYEEEE. CDR3 amino acids: CASSTRAGGYEETQYF. Written as DNA, the CDR3 is TGTGCCAGCAGCACAAGAGCGGGGGGGTATGAAGAGACCCAGTACTTC.

The rearrangement links TRBV4-2 to TRBJ2-1; possible D gene TRBD2, 5 bases. The CDR3 has 14 residues. Deletions cut 1 base from V and 6 bases from J, with 10 bases between. Germline loops: CDR1 LGHNA, CDR2 YNFKEQ. CDR3 loop: CASSQARTFNEQFF. CDR3 in DNA: TGTGCCAGCAGCCAAGCTAGGACTTTCAATGAGCAGTTCTTC.

V usage is TRBV20-1 and J usage is TRBJ2-7; tentative D call: TRBD1 (5 bases). CDR1 DFQATT and CDR2 SNEGSKA come from the germline V gene (reference sequence). This CDR3 region has 10 residues. V lost 3 bases and J 12 bases, leaving 12 bases between the germline ends. DNA for the CDR3: TGCAGTGCTAGTCGGGCAGGGTTGTACTTC. Amino acid sequence: CSASRAGLYF.

CDR3 residues: CASSYSSGTLYGYTF. CDR3 sequence (DNA): TGTGCCAGCAGTTACTCGAGCGGGACACTCTATGGCTACACCTTC. The chain is built from TRBV6-5 and TRBJ1-2; D perhaps matches TRBD1 (6 bases). Trimming left V 0 bases short and J 4 bases short, with 12 bases between. The CDR3 is made up of 15 amino acids. CDR1 and CDR2 from the germline V gene are MNHEY and SVGAGI.

The chain couples TRBV27 to TRBJ2-7, with TRBD1 matching 10 bases. Trimming cost V 4 bases and J 2 bases; bases outside gene matches: 5. The CDR3 loop spans 15 amino acids. The germline V gene has CDR1 MNHEY and CDR2 SMNVEV (reference sequence). The CDR3 region is CASSSRTGGTYEQYF. In DNA, the CDR3 is TGTGCCAGCAGTTCCCGGACAGGGGGGACCTACGAGCAGTACTTC.

The J gene is TRBJ1-2, the V gene TRBV5-4; TRBD1 matches at 9 bases. CDR1 is SGHNT, CDR2 YYREEE, per germline (reference sequence). There are 14 residues in the CDR3. Trimming cost V 4 bases and J 7 bases; bases outside gene matches: 8. In nucleotides, the CDR3 is TGTGCCAGCAGCCCGGGACAGGGAAATAGTGGCTACACCTTC. Translated, it gives CASSPGQGNSGYTF.

This clone was seen a handful of times. For the CDR3, the DNA is TGTGCCAGCAGCTTAGCGGAAGGGGATGTACGAGAGACCCAGTACTTC. This translates into CASSLAEGDVRETQYF. The chain recombines TRBV7-9 with TRBJ2-5, with a possible D match to TRBD1 (5 bases). Trimming stripped 0 bases from V and 4 bases from J, with 15 bases between. CDR3 length: 16 amino acids. The germline gives CDR1 SEHNR, CDR2 FQNEAQ (reference sequence).

The chain combines TRBV18 with TRBJ2-3; 7 nucleotides align to TRBD1. The CDR3 is 15 amino acids. Germline values: CDR1 KGHSH, CDR2 LQKENI. J was trimmed by 3 bases and V by 3 bases; bases with no gene match: 6. The DNA for the CDR3 is TGTGCCAGCTCACCCGACAGGGTTGCGACAGATACGCAGTATTTT. Amino acid sequence: CASSPDRVATDTQYF.

The chain carries TRBV6-6 and TRBJ2-4, with D maybe TRBD1 (6 bases). The CDR3 covers 12 residues. V gave up 7 bases and J gave up 14 bases, with 18 bases separating them. Germline CDR1 and CDR2: MNHNY and SVGAGI (reference sequence). CDR3 nucleotides: TGTGCCAGCACCTCCGGACAGCGTATGAAGTACTTC. As protein: CASTSGQRMKYF.

This clone was counted a few times. The chain links TRBV28 to TRBJ1-1; maybe TRBD1 (6 bases). This CDR3 has 13 amino acids. Germline V gene data show CDR1 as MDHEN and CDR2 as SYDVKM. The CDR3, as DNA: TGTGCTACCACAGGGAATCTTGGCACTGAAGCTTTCTTT. This gives the protein CATTGNLGTEAFF.

In this sample, this clone turned up a few times. The chain employs TRBV30 and TRBJ1-3; TRBD1 agrees at 10 bases. After removal of 0 bases from V and 2 bases from J, the junction contained 1 base not matched to a gene. CDR3 length: 15 amino acids. Germline V gives CDR1 GTSNPN, CDR2 SVGIG (reference sequence). In nucleotides, the CDR3 is TGTGCCTGGAGTGTGGGGACAGGGGCTGGAAACACCATATATTTT. Residues: CAWSVGTGAGNTIYF.

The chain recombines TRBV30 with TRBJ2-6; D gene uncertain. CDR1 and CDR2 from the germline V gene are GTSNPN and SVGIG (reference sequence). Between the trimmed V and J ends, which lost 2 bases and 3 bases, there was a span of 5 bases. The CDR3 runs 13 residues. The CDR3 is CAWSNGGANVLTF. Here the CDR3 DNA reads TGTGCCTGGAGTAATGGTGGGGCCAACGTCCTGACTTTC.

The chain links TRBV2 to TRBJ2-2, with 9 bases matching TRBD1. The germline V gene encodes CDR1 SNHLY and CDR2 FYNNEI. J gave up 8 bases and V 4 bases, and 5 bases lay outside the gene matches. There are 14 residues in the CDR3. CDR3 sequence: CASSVPGQGGELFF. The CDR3 nucleotides are TGTGCCAGCAGTGTCCCGGGACAGGGAGGGGAGCTGTTTTTT.

J is TRBJ2-7 and V is TRBV2; TRBD1 might be the D (5 bases). V lost 6 bases, J lost 3 bases, and 9 bases lay in between. The germline CDR1 and CDR2 sequences are SNHLY and FYNNEI. The CDR3 spans 12 residues. The CDR3 sequence: CASRRDSYEQYF. As DNA, the CDR3 is TGTGCCAGCAGGAGAGACAGCTACGAGCAGTACTTC.

The V gene is TRBV9, the J gene TRBJ1-1, with 8 bases that match TRBD1. Germline V gene lookup returns CDR1 SGDLS and CDR2 YYNGEE. CDR3 length: 13 amino acids. With 4 bases clipped from V and 3 bases from J, the junction kept 2 bases outside the gene matches. Here the CDR3 reads CASSTGGDTEAFF. For the CDR3, the DNA is TGTGCCAGCAGCACAGGGGGGGACACTGAAGCTTTCTTT.

The genes are TRBV6-5 and TRBJ2-3; D possibly corresponds to TRBD2 (6 bases). Germline assignment: CDR1 MNHEY and CDR2 SVGAGI. V shed 5 bases and J shed 5 bases, with 11 bases lying between them. CDR3 size: 13 residues. Here the CDR3 reads CASSVAREDTQYF. The CDR3 nucleotides read TGTGCCAGCAGTGTGGCGCGGGAAGATACGCAGTATTTT.